These 27 T cell receptor beta chains came from one sample sequenced in a study of T-cell memory formation after mild COVID-19. TCRdb itself ran the 5' RACE reads through MiXCR, one entry per CDR3 protein. This repertoire shows 150,000 to 200,000 distinct CDR3 sequences, 20% to 25% found once; its top ten account for roughly 24%. The material sequenced was PBMCs or a T cell subset sorted from them (not recorded which). These receptors came from an adult woman who had mild COVID-19 (a few samples of this study predate the infection). Cell type and time point are not known.

This clonotype came up a few times. The chain joins TRBV5-1 to TRBJ2-7; D call uncertain. The CDR3 has 15 amino acids. The germline V and J ends were trimmed by 4 bases and 6 bases, with 20 bases remaining between them. From germline, CDR1 is SGHRS and CDR2 YFSETQ. CDR3: CASSPFSAGLSEQYF. CDR3 DNA: TGCGCCAGCAGCCCCTTTAGTGCCGGCCTATCCGAGCAGTACTTC.

The V and J genes are TRBV7-9 and TRBJ2-2; D unresolved. The CDR3 sequence is 12 residues long. Trimming removed 0 bases from V and 12 bases from J, with 8 bases in between. The germline gives CDR1 SEHNR, CDR2 FQNEAQ (reference sequence). The CDR3 nucleotides read TGTGCCAGCAGCTTAGCACGGCCAAAGCTGTTTTTT. Its protein is CASSLARPKLFF. The full variable domain, in which reference TRBV7-9 and TRBJ2-2 provide the parts outside the CDR3, is DTGVSQNPRHKITKRGQNVTFRCDPISEHNRLYWYRQTLGQGPEFLTYFQNEAQLEKSRLLSDRFSAERPKGSFSTLEIQRTEQGDSAMYLCASSLARPKLFFGEGSRLTVL.

The gene calls are TRBV30 and TRBJ2-3; 9 bases align to TRBD1. The ends lost 0 bases at V and 2 bases at J; junction bases unmatched: 6. The V gene's germline CDR1 is GTSNPN and CDR2 SVGIG (reference sequence). The CDR3 has 16 residues. The CDR3 protein is CAWSVSGQGYTDTQYF. DNA for the CDR3: TGTGCCTGGAGTGTTTCTGGACAGGGGTACACAGATACGCAGTATTTT. Drawing the rest from reference TRBV30 and TRBJ2-3, the complete variable domain is SQTIHQWPATLVQPVGSPLSLECTVEGTSNPNLYWYRQAAGRGLQLLFYSVGIGQISSEVPQNLSASRPQDRQFILSSKKLLLSDSGFYLCAWSVSGQGYTDTQYFGPGTRLTVL.

J is TRBJ1-2 and V is TRBV20-1; D uncertain. This CDR3 has 14 residues. CDR1 and CDR2 from the germline V gene are DFQATT and SNEGSKA (reference sequence). Trimming shortened V by 1 base and J by 4 bases, and 13 bases separated the two germline ends. The CDR3 nucleotides read TGCAGTGCTAGAGTCACGGGTCTAGGCTATGGCTACACCTTC. Translated: CSARVTGLGYGYTF.

The chain links TRBV19 to TRBJ2-5, with D tentatively TRBD2 (5 bases). The ends were cut back, 1 base at V and 5 bases at J, with 14 bases in the middle. CDR3 length: 15 residues. The V gene's germline CDR1 is LNHDA and CDR2 SQIVND (reference sequence). CDR3 DNA: TGTGCCAGTAGTATAGTGCGAGGGCTAAGGGAGACCCAGTACTTC. It is translated as CASSIVRGLRETQYF.

This clonotype was detected only once. The chain is built from TRBV29-1 and TRBJ1-1, with TRBD1 matching 11 bases. V dropped 7 bases and J dropped 6; count of bases not matched to a gene: 7. There are 13 residues in the CDR3. Germline loops: CDR1 SQVTM, CDR2 ANQGSEA. The CDR3 loop reads CSATAGQGAEAFF. CDR3 nucleotide sequence: TGCAGCGCCACCGCGGGACAGGGGGCTGAAGCTTTCTTT.

The V and J genes are TRBV4-3 and TRBJ2-7; 9 bases line up with TRBD2. This CDR3 has 16 residues. Germline V gene sequence: CDR1 LGHNA, CDR2 YSLEER. V was clipped by 0 bases and J by 3 bases; unmatched bases: 6. DNA for the CDR3: TGCGCCAGCAGCCAAGATACCGGGACTAGCTTCTACGAGCAGTACTTC. Residues: CASSQDTGTSFYEQYF.

This clonotype was seen only a few times. The rearrangement joins TRBV19 to TRBJ2-7, with 8 bases identical to TRBD2. Germline assignment: CDR1 LNHDA and CDR2 SQIVND (reference sequence). The junction had 8 bases not matched to a gene; V was cut back by 5 bases and J by 2 bases. This CDR3 has 15 residues. CDR3 nucleotide sequence: TGTGCCAGTAGTTTACTAGCGGAGGTACCCTACGAGCAGTACTTC. Encoded protein: CASSLLAEVPYEQYF.

This clonotype was recorded a few times. CDR3 in amino acids: CASSLGSGRARETQYF. The CDR3 region has the DNA TGTGCCAGCAGCTTGGGTAGCGGGAGGGCCCGAGAGACCCAGTACTTC. V gene TRBV5-4 combines with J gene TRBJ2-5, with 11 bases aligning to TRBD2. The CDR3 spans 16 residues. J gave up 4 bases and V 0 bases, and 5 bases lay outside the gene matches. CDR1 is SGHNT and CDR2 is YYREEE in the germline V gene (reference sequence).

The chain has TRBV10-3 and TRBJ1-2; D may be TRBD1 (6 bases). The V and J ends lost 6 bases and 5 bases respectively, with 13 bases between them. Germline loops: CDR1 ENHRY, CDR2 SYGVKD. The CDR3 length is 13 residues. CDR3 sequence: CAISQDSGYGYTF. The DNA for the CDR3 is TGTGCCATCAGCCAGGACAGCGGGTATGGCTACACCTTC.

The J gene is TRBJ2-1, the V gene TRBV20-1; 12 nucleotides line up with TRBD2. Trimming cost V 1 base and J 1 base; bases outside gene matches: 2. The germline V gene has CDR1 DFQATT and CDR2 SNEGSKA (reference sequence). The CDR3 runs 16 residues. This chain's CDR3 is CSARASGGASYNEQFF. CDR3 nucleotide sequence: TGCAGTGCTAGAGCTAGCGGGGGGGCTTCCTACAATGAGCAGTTCTTC.

This clonotype was seen a few times. The chain combines TRBV24-1 with TRBJ2-3; D uncertain. Trimming removed 0 bases from V and 7 bases from J, with 4 bases in between. The CDR3 spans 12 residues. Germline V gives CDR1 KGHDR, CDR2 SFDVKD. CDR3 residues: CATSDLIHTQYF. DNA for the CDR3: TGTGCCACCAGTGATTTGATCCATACGCAGTATTTT.

This clonotype came up a few times. CDR3: CASSHRDRGEKLFF. CDR3 DNA sequence: TGTGCCAGCAGCCACCGTGATCGGGGAGAGAAACTGTTTTTT. This chain uses TRBV7-9 with TRBJ1-4, with no clear D. In germline, CDR1 is SEHNR, CDR2 FQNEAQ (reference sequence). V was cut by 5 bases and J by 11 bases, with 18 bases left in between. CDR3 length equals 14 residues.

This clonotype came up a few times. CDR3 sequence: CASSVVAGGPAFF. In DNA form, the CDR3 reads TGTGCCAGCAGCGTAGTGGCGGGAGGGCCGGCGTTCTTC. The V call is TRBV9, the J call TRBJ2-1; TRBD2 aligns across 9 bases. With V trimmed by 0 bases and J by 15 bases, 7 bases remained unmatched. This CDR3 is 13 amino acids long. Per the germline V gene, CDR1 is SGDLS and CDR2 is YYNGEE. Full variable domain (remainder filled in from reference TRBV9 and TRBJ2-1): DSGVTQTPKHLITATGQRVTLRCSPRSGDLSVYWYQQSLDQGLQFLIQYYNGEERAKGNILERFSAQQFPDLHSELNLSSLELGDSALYFCASSVVAGGPAFFGPGTRLTVL.

CDR3: CASSLASFNSPLHF. The CDR3 DNA reads TGTGCCAGCAGCTTAGCGTCTTTTAATTCACCCCTCCACTTT. The chain employs TRBV7-8 and TRBJ1-6, with D unclear. The germline V gene has CDR1 SGHVS and CDR2 FQNEAQ. Between the trimmed V and J ends, which lost 0 bases and 6 bases, there was a span of 6 bases. The CDR3 has 14 amino acids.

In its sample, this clonotype was seen a few times. The V gene is TRBV4-1, the J gene TRBJ1-3; D not certain. The CDR3 extends over 16 amino acids. Between the trimmed V and J ends, which lost 4 bases and 2 bases, there was a span of 15 bases. Per germline, CDR1 MGHRA and CDR2 YSYEKL. The CDR3: CASSRGRGGPGNTIYF. The CDR3 nucleotides are TGCGCCAGCAGCCGTGGACGAGGTGGCCCTGGAAACACCATATATTTT.

J is TRBJ2-3 and V is TRBV9; tentative D call: TRBD2 (5 bases). This CDR3 contains 15 residues. The V end lost 0 bases, the J end lost 4 bases, and 12 bases lay between the germline ends. Germline CDR1 reads SGDLS; CDR2 reads YYNGEE. For the CDR3, the DNA is TGTGCCAGCAGCGTAGAGGGAGACTATTCAGATACGCAGTATTTT. Its protein product is CASSVEGDYSDTQYF.

The chain is built from TRBV5-1 and TRBJ2-1; D is unresolved. Germline V lookup: CDR1 SGHRS, CDR2 YFSETQ. The CDR3 contains 13 residues. V was shortened by 0 bases and J by 3 bases, with 4 bases between the two germline ends. The CDR3 is CASSLDNYNEQFF. Here the CDR3 DNA reads TGCGCCAGCAGCTTGGACAACTACAATGAGCAGTTCTTC.

This clonotype was seen more than once but under ten times. The chain is built from TRBV5-1 and TRBJ2-1; D is perhaps TRBD1 (5 bases). Germline V gives CDR1 SGHRS, CDR2 YFSETQ. V was clipped by 3 bases and J by 7 bases, with 14 bases between them. The CDR3 length is 14 residues. The CDR3 nucleotides read TGCGCCAGCAGCTCCGCGACCAGGGTTAATGAGCAGTTCTTC. It specifies CASSSATRVNEQFF.

The table lists this clonotype with a few counts. The chain couples TRBV10-3 to TRBJ2-1, with D possibly being TRBD1 (6 bases). With 2 bases removed from V and 0 bases from J, the gap between germline ends came to 8 bases. The CDR3 is 15 amino acids. CDR1 ENHRY and CDR2 SYGVKD come from the germline V gene. This CDR3 is CAISEPDSSYNEQFF. The CDR3 DNA sequence: TGTGCCATCAGTGAGCCGGACAGCTCCTACAATGAGCAGTTCTTC.

This rearrangement joins TRBV10-2 to TRBJ2-1, with 10 nucleotides matching TRBD2. CDR3 length equals 17 residues. The junction had 15 bases not matched to a gene; V was cut back by 8 bases and J by 5 bases. The germline CDR1 and CDR2 sequences are WSHSY and SAAADI. CDR3 sequence (DNA): TGCGCCAGCGTATATATGGAAGGGGGACTAGCGCACAATGAGCAGTTCTTC. Its translation: CASVYMEGGLAHNEQFF.

This clonotype occurred a few times. The chain employs TRBV7-9 and TRBJ1-1; maybe TRBD1 (6 bases). The CDR3 is made up of 14 amino acids. V was trimmed by 3 bases and J by 6 bases, leaving 14 bases between them. CDR1 is SEHNR, CDR2 FQNEAQ, per germline (reference sequence). The CDR3 DNA is TGTGCCAGCAGCTTTTCACAGGGAAGAGCTGAAGCTTTCTTT. As protein: CASSFSQGRAEAFF. Complete variable domain (other parts from reference TRBV7-9 and TRBJ1-1): DTGVSQNPRHKITKRGQNVTFRCDPISEHNRLYWYRQTLGQGPEFLTYFQNEAQLEKSRLLSDRFSAERPKGSFSTLEIQRTEQGDSAMYLCASSFSQGRAEAFFGQGTRLTVV.

This clonotype came up a few times. J is TRBJ1-1 and V is TRBV29-1; D possibly corresponds to TRBD1 (5 bases). The CDR3 totals 15 residues. The V gene's germline CDR1 is SQVTM and CDR2 ANQGSEA. The V end was cut by 2 bases, the J end by 1 base, with 14 bases between. CDR3 DNA: TGCAGCGTTGAATCGTTCGGGGCTAGGAACACTGAAGCTTTCTTT. It specifies CSVESFGARNTEAFF.

In its sample, this clonotype was seen a few times. V and J are TRBV12-3 or TRBV12-4 and TRBJ2-7; 10 bases map to TRBD2. CDR3 length: 15 amino acids. The J segment lost 2 bases and the V segment lost 4 bases, leaving 5 bases of the junction unmatched. This CDR3 is CASSSRLAGAYEQYF. The CDR3 DNA is TGTGCCAGCAGTTCTCGGCTAGCGGGAGCCTACGAGCAGTACTTC.

This chain joins TRBV4-2 and TRBJ2-1; TRBD2 aligns across 7 bases. CDR1 is LGHNA, CDR2 YNFKEQ, per germline. The J segment lost 8 bases and the V segment lost 1 base, leaving 5 bases of the junction unmatched. There are 14 residues in the CDR3. CDR3 coding DNA: TGTGCCAGCAGCCAAGGGACTAGTCTCCATGAGCAGTTCTTC. Amino acids: CASSQGTSLHEQFF.

This sequence joins TRBV7-9 and TRBJ2-1, with 7 bases lining up with TRBD2. The CDR3 is 14 residues long. Germline V gene data show CDR1 as SEHNR and CDR2 as FQNEAQ (reference sequence). The junction had 8 bases not matched to a gene; V was cut back by 3 bases and J by 9 bases. The CDR3, as DNA: TGTGCCAGCAGCTTGGCGGGAGATCGGCGTGAGCAGTTCTTC. Translation gives CASSLAGDRREQFF.

This clonotype showed up just a few times. The rearrangement joins TRBV7-9 to TRBJ1-1; D unresolved. CDR1 and CDR2 (germline): SEHNR, FQNEAQ (reference sequence). Trimming removed 5 bases at V and 1 base at J, with 8 bases between. This CDR3 spans 13 amino acids. Written as DNA, the CDR3 is TGTGCCAGCAGCGCCGCCCCGAACACTGAAGCTTTCTTT. As protein: CASSAAPNTEAFF. Complete variable domain (other parts from reference TRBV7-9 and TRBJ1-1): DTGVSQNPRHKITKRGQNVTFRCDPISEHNRLYWYRQTLGQGPEFLTYFQNEAQLEKSRLLSDRFSAERPKGSFSTLEIQRTEQGDSAMYLCASSAAPNTEAFFGQGTRLTVV.